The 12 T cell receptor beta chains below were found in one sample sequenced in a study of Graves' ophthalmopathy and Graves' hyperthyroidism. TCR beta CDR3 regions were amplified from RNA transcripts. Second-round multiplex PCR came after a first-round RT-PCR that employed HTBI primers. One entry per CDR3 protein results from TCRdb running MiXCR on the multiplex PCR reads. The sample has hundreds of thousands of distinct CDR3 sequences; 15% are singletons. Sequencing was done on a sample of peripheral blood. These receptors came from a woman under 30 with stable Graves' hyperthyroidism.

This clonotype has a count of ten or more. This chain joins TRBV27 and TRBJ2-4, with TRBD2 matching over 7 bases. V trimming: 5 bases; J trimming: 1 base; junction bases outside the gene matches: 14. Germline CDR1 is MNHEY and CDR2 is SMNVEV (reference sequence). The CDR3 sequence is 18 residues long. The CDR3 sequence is CASSAVGGFVSAKNIQYF. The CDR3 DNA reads TGTGCCAGCAGTGCTGTGGGGGGGTTTGTATCGGCCAAAAACATTCAGTACTTC.

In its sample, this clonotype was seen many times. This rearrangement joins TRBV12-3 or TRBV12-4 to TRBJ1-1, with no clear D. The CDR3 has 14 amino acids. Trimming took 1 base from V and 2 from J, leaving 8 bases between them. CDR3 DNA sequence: TGTGCCAGCAGTTTAGTAGAAATAAACACTGAAGCTTTCTTT. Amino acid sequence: CASSLVEINTEAFF.

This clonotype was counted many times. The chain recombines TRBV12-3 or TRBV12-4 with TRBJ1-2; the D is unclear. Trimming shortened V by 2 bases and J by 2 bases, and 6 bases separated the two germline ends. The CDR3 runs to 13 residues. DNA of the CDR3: TGTGCCAGCAGTTTAAGGGCCAACTATGGCTACACCTTC. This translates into CASSLRANYGYTF.

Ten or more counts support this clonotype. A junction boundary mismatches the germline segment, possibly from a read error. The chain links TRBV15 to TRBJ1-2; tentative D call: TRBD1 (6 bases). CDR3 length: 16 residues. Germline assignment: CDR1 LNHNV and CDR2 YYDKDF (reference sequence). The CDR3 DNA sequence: TGTGCCACCAGAACCCGGGGCAGGGGCGAAAACTGTGGCTACACCTTC. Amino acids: CATRTRGRGENCGYTF. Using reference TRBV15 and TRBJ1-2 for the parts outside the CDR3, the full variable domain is DAMVIQNPRYQVTQFGKPVTLSCSQTLNHNVMYWYQQKSSQAPKLLFHYYDKDFNNEADTPDNFQSRRPNTSFCFLDIRSPGLGDTAMYLCATRTRGRGENCGYTFGSGTRLTVV.

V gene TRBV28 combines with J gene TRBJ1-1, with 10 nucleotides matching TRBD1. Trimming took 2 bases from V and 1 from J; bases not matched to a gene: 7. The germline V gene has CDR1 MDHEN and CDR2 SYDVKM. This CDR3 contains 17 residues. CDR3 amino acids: CASSLRPGQGSNTEAFF. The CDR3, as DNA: TGTGCCAGCAGTTTACGGCCGGGACAGGGGTCGAACACTGAAGCTTTCTTT.

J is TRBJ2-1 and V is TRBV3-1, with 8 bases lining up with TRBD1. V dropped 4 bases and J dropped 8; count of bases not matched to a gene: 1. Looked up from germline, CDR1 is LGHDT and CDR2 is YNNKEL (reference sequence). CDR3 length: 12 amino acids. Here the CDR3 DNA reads TGTGCCAGCAGCCCACAGGGGGATGAGCAGTTCTTC. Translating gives CASSPQGDEQFF.

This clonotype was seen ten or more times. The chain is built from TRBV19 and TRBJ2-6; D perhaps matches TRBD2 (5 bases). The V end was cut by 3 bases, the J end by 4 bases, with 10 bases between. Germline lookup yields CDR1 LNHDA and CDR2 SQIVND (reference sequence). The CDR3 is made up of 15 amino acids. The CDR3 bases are TGTGCCAGTAGTATCGAGAGGGTCGGGGCCAACGTCCTGACTTTC. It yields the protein CASSIERVGANVLTF.

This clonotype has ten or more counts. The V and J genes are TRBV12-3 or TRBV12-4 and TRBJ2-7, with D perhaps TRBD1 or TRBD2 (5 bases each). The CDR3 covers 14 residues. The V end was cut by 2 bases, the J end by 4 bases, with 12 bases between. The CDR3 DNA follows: TGTGCCAGCAGTTTAAGGGGAGCTAATTACGAGCAGTACTTC. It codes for CASSLRGANYEQYF.

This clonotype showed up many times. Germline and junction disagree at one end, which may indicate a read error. The CDR3: CASSYSQPGLREAQYF. The CDR3 DNA sequence: TGTGCCAGCAGTTATAGTCAACCGGGCCTAAGAGAGGCCCAGTACTTC. The J gene is TRBJ2-5, the V gene TRBV6-5; no firm D call. Germline assignment: CDR1 MNHEY and CDR2 SVGAGI. The CDR3 has 16 residues.

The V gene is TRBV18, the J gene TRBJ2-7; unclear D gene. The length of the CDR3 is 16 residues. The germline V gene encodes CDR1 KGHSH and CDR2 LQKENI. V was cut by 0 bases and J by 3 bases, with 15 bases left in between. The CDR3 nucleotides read TGTGCCAGCTCACCACCGGAGTTTCGGTCCCACTACGAGCAGTACTTC. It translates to CASSPPEFRSHYEQYF.

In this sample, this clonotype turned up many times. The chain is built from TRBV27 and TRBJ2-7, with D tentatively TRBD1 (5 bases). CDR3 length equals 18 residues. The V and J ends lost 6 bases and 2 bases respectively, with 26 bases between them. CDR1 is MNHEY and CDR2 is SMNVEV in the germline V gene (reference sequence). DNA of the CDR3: TGTGCCAGCAGCCGAGCCCCCCCAGGGTTCACACCCGCCTACGAGCAGTACTTC. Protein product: CASSRAPPGFTPAYEQYF.

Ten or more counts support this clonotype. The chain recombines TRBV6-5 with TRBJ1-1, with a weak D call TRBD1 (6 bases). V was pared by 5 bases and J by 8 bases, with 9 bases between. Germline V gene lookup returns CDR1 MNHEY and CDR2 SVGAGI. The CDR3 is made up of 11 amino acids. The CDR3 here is CASSRGQEAFF. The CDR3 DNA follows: TGTGCCAGCAGTAGAGGACAGGAAGCTTTCTTT.